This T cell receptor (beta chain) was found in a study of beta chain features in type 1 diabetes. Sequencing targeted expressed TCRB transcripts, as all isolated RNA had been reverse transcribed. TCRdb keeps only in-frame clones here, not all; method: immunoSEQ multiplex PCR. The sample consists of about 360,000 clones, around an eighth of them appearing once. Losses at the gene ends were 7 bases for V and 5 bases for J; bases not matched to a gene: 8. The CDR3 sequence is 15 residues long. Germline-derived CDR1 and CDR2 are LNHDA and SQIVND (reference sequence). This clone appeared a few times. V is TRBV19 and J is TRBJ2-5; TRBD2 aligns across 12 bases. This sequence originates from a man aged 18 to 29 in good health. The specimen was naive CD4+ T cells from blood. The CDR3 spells CASTRGLAGAETQYF. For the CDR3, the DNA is TGTGCCAGTACCCGGGGACTAGCGGGTGCGGAGACCCAGTACTTC.